This TCR beta chain was observed in a study of blood T cell repertoires in COVID-19. This clone was found many times. V lost 3 bases and J lost 9; bases outside the gene matches: 6. Per the germline V gene, CDR1 is SGDLS and CDR2 is YYNGEE. The CDR3 has 13 residues. TCRdb keeps only in-frame clones here, not all; method: immunoSEQ multiplex PCR. The sample includes approximately 140,000 clones, approximately 87% of them seen just once. The V call is TRBV9, the J call TRBJ2-1; the match to TRBD2 covers 7 bases. This TCR was sampled from a man aged 45-65 years in a cohort exposed to, infected with or recovered from COVID-19 (not recorded which). The specimen was PBMCs or T cells enriched from blood (not recorded which). This CDR3 is CASSGEAGLEQFF. The CDR3 region has the DNA TGTGCCAGCAGCGGGGAAGCGGGACTTGAGCAGTTCTTC.